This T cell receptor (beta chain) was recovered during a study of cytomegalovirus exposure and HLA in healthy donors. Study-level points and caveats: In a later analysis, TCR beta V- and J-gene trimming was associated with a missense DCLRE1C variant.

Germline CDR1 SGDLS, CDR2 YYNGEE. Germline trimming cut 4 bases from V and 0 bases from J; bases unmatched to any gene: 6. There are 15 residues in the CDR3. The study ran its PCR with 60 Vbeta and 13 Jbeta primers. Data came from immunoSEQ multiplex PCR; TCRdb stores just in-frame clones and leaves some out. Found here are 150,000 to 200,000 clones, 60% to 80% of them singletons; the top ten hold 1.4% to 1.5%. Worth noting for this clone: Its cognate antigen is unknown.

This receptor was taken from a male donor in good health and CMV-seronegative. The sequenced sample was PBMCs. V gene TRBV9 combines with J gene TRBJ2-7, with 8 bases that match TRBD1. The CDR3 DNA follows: TGTGCCAGCAGCCAGGGACAGGCCGTCTCCTACGAGCAGTACTTC. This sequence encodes CASSQGQAVSYEQYF.